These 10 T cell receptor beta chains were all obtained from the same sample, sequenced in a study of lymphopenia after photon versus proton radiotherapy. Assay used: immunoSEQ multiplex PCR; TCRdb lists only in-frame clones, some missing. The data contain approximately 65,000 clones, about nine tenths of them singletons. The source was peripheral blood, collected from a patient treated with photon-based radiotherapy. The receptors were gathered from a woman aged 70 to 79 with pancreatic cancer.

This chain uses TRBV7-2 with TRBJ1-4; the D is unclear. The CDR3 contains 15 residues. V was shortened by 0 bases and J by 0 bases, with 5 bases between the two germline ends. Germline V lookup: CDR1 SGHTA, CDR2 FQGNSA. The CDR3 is CASSLALTTNEKLFF. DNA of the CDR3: TGTGCCAGCAGCTTAGCGCTAACAACTAATGAAAAACTGTTTTTT.

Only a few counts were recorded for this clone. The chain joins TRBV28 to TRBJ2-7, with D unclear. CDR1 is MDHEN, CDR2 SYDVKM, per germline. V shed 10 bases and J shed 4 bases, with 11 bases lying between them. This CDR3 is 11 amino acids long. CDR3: CATQNSYEQYF. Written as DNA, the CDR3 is TGTGCCACCCAAAATTCATACGAGCAGTACTTC.

The CDR3 DNA is TGCGCCAGCAGCTTGGACGCACTAGCGGGCGAGCAGTACTTC. Translated, it gives CASSLDALAGEQYF. The rearrangement uses TRBV5-1 and TRBJ2-7; 9 nucleotides match TRBD2. CDR1 is SGHRS and CDR2 is YFSETQ in the germline V gene. This CDR3 has 14 residues. After removal of 0 bases from V and 6 bases from J, the junction contained 4 bases not matched to a gene.

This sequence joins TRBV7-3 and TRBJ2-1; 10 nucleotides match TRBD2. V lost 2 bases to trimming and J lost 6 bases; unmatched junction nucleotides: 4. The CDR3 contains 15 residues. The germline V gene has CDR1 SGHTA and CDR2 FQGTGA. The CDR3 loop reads CASSLLAGAVNEQFF. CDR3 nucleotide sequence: TGTGCCAGCAGCTTACTAGCGGGAGCGGTCAATGAGCAGTTCTTC.

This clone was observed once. As DNA, the CDR3 is TGTGCCAGCAGCGTAGGGACTAGCGGGAGGAACACCGGGGAGCTGTTTTTT. This sequence encodes CASSVGTSGRNTGELFF. This sequence joins TRBV9 and TRBJ2-2; 13 bases fit TRBD2. CDR1 SGDLS and CDR2 YYNGEE come from the germline V gene. The CDR3 runs to 17 residues. With 0 bases clipped from V and 1 base from J, the junction kept 0 bases outside the gene matches.

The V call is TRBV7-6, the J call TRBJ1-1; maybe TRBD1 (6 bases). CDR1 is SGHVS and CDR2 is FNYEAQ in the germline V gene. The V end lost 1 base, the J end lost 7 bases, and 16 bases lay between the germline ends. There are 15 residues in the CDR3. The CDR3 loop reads CASSLGSAGEGEAFF. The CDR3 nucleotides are TGTGCCAGCAGCTTAGGGAGCGCAGGGGAGGGTGAAGCTTTCTTT.

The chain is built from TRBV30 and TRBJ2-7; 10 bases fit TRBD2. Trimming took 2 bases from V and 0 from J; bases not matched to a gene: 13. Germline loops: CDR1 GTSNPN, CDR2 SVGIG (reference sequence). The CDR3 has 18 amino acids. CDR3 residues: CAWSPFWELAGASYEQYF. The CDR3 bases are TGTGCCTGGAGTCCGTTCTGGGAGCTAGCGGGAGCCTCCTACGAGCAGTACTTC.

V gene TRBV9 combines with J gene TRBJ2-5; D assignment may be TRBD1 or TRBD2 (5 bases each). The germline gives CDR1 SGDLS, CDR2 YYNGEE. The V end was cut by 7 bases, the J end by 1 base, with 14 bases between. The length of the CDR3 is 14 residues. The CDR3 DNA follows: TGTGCCAGCGGAGTTGGGACCGCCCAAGAGACCCAGTACTTC. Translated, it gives CASGVGTAQETQYF.

The CDR3 DNA sequence: TGTGCCAGCAGCCCGACGATCACATGGATAAAACAGGGGAAAGACACTGAAGCTTTCTTT. Its translation is CASSPTITWIKQGKDTEAFF. J is TRBJ1-1 and V is TRBV28; 7 bases fit TRBD1. V lost 6 bases and J lost 3; bases outside the gene matches: 25. Germline V gene data show CDR1 as MDHEN and CDR2 as SYDVKM. This CDR3 comprises 20 residues.

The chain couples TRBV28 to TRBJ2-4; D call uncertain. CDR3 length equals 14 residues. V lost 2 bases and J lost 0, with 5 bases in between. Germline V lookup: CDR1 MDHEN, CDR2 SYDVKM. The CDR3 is CASSLGVAKNIQYF. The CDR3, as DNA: TGTGCCAGCAGTTTAGGGGTAGCCAAAAACATTCAGTACTTC. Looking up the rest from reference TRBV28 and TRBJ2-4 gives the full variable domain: DVKVTQSSRYLVKRTGEKVFLECVQDMDHENMFWYRQDPGLGLRLIYFSYDVKMKEKGDIPEGYSVSREKKERFSLILESASTNQTSMYLCASSLGVAKNIQYFGAGTRLSVL.